This T cell receptor (beta chain) was sequenced during a study of CXCR3-negative and CXCR3-positive naive CD8 T cells. With UMI labels, 5' RACE was used to prepare the TRB cDNA libraries. Using the 5' RACE reads, TCRdb records one entry per CDR3 protein without DNA. The sample has roughly 110,000 distinct CDR3 sequences, and its top ten clones hold about 0.34%. Study results and caveats: Naive cells positive for CXCR3 carried more hydrophobic TRB CDR3s than CXCR3-negative ones.

Germline assignment: CDR1 SSHAT and CDR2 FNYEAQ (reference sequence). The CDR3 has 14 residues. In the case of this clonotype: The target antigen is unknown.

The sample comprised naive CXCR3+ CD8+ T cells from blood. The subset was: CD45RO-CCR7+CD27+CD95- naive CD8+ T cells expressing CXCR3 (TNR3+). The TCR sequence derives from a human donor in good health. Some clones in this sample may be carry-over from other donors' samples. This rearrangement joins TRBV7-7 to TRBJ2-5; TCRdb proposes TRBD1, but this gene call is untestable without DNA. The CDR3 here is CASSPPGIQETQYF.